This TCR beta chain derives from a study of identifying expanded T cells in peripheral blood. General study findings and limits: Across healthy donors, higher total template counts meant significantly greater roughly two-week count variance. Approximately 1.2 clones differed between technical replicates, versus around 15 and 19 over time.

Clones were read by immunoSEQ multiplex PCR, and TCRdb kept only the in-frame ones, dropping some. There are approximately 110,000 clones in the sample; roughly 91% occur only once, and 16% lies in the top ten. About this clone itself: The antigen remains unidentified.

V lost 2 bases and J lost 3; bases outside the gene matches: 7. Germline V gives CDR1 LGHNA, CDR2 YNFKEQ. The CDR3 is 15 amino acids. The origin of this receptor is a person aged 18 to 69 in good health. The specimen was blood. The chain has TRBV4-2 and TRBJ2-7; 7 bases fit TRBD1. The CDR3 here is CASSQTPDRVYEQYF. DNA for the CDR3: TGTGCCAGCAGCCAAACCCCTGACAGGGTCTACGAGCAGTACTTC.